Below are 21 T cell receptor beta chains sequenced from a single sample in a study of cytomegalovirus exposure and HLA in healthy donors. Both 60 Vbeta primers and 13 Jbeta primers went into the PCR. The repertoire was sequenced with immunoSEQ multiplex PCR; TCRdb's copy has only in-frame clones and lacks some. The table records about 150,000 clones, 75% to 80% of them present only once. The sample was PBMCs. The receptors were sampled from a male donor in good health and CMV-seronegative.

This clone was counted a single time. The chain combines TRBV6-5 with TRBJ2-5; D is uncertain. The V and J ends lost 7 bases and 5 bases respectively, with 11 bases between them. This CDR3 has 12 residues. Germline CDR1 is MNHEY and CDR2 is SVGAGI. Here the CDR3 reads CASMAGPETQYF. CDR3 in DNA: TGTGCCAGCATGGCAGGCCCCGAGACCCAGTACTTC.

This chain connects TRBV10-3 to TRBJ2-3, with TRBD2 matching over 12 bases. The trim removed 3 bases at V and 2 bases at J, leaving 9 bases unmatched. CDR3 size: 18 residues. In germline, CDR1 is ENHRY, CDR2 SYGVKD. CDR3 in DNA: TGTGCCATCAGTGACTCTGCTAGCGGGGGGGTGCTCACAGATACGCAGTATTTT. It encodes CAISDSASGGVLTDTQYF.

Only a few counts were recorded for this clone. The same CDR3 can be traced to other DNA sequences in this sample. J is TRBJ2-3 and V is TRBV18; D gene uncertain. The CDR3 length is 13 residues. Looked up from germline, CDR1 is KGHSH and CDR2 is LQKENI. Trimming took off 0 bases at V and 4 bases at J, with 5 bases between the two ends. The CDR3 coding sequence is TGTGCCAGCTCACCACCGGGCGCAGATACGCAGTATTTT. It yields the protein CASSPPGADTQYF.

This clone was counted only a few times. The V and J genes are TRBV10-2 and TRBJ1-2; 8 bases are shared with TRBD1. V dropped 5 bases and J dropped 3; count of bases not matched to a gene: 2. The CDR3 spans 13 residues. In germline, CDR1 is WSHSY, CDR2 SAAADI. The CDR3 reads CASSLTGDYGYTF. The DNA of the CDR3 is TGCGCCAGCAGTTTGACAGGGGACTATGGCTACACCTTC.

The rearrangement joins TRBV9 to TRBJ1-6, with D possibly TRBD1 on 5 matching bases. V gave up 2 bases and J gave up 3 bases, with 9 bases separating them. Germline CDR1 SGDLS, CDR2 YYNGEE. CDR3 size: 15 residues. The CDR3 sequence: CASSVGGGYNSPLHF. In nucleotides, the CDR3 is TGTGCCAGCAGCGTGGGGGGGGGCTATAATTCACCCCTCCACTTT.

J is TRBJ2-3 and V is TRBV4-1; 8 bases are a match to TRBD2. CDR1 and CDR2 from the germline V gene are MGHRA and YSYEKL. V trimming: 4 bases; J trimming: 6 bases; junction bases outside the gene matches: 21. The CDR3 is 19 residues long. In DNA form, the CDR3 reads TGCGCCAGCAGCCCTACGTACCCGGGACTAGGAATCAAGCGGGATACGCAGTATTTT. The encoded protein is CASSPTYPGLGIKRDTQYF.

This clone appeared once. J is TRBJ2-7 and V is TRBV5-8, with D hard to call. The length of the CDR3 is 14 residues. Trimming pared 10 bases from V and 0 bases from J, leaving 17 bases between. Per germline, CDR1 SGHTS and CDR2 YDEGEE. The CDR3 sequence: CAVTRQASSYEQYF. CDR3 sequence (DNA): TGTGCCGTCACCCGCCAGGCGAGCTCCTACGAGCAGTACTTC.

V is TRBV13 and J is TRBJ2-7; possible D gene TRBD2, 6 bases. Trimming cost V 5 bases and J 6 bases, with 14 bases left between them. Germline CDR1 reads PRHDT; CDR2 reads FYEKMQ (reference sequence). The CDR3 sequence is 13 residues long. The CDR3 DNA reads TGTGCCAGCAGCCCGGGGACTCTGAGCGAGCAGTACTTC. Translating gives CASSPGTLSEQYF.

This clone was found once. V and J are TRBV5-1 and TRBJ2-3, with 9 positions matching TRBD2. The CDR3 consists of 16 residues. With 6 bases clipped from V and 4 bases from J, the junction kept 12 bases outside the gene matches. Germline CDR1 SGHRS, CDR2 YFSETQ. The CDR3 protein is CASTGGRGGAADTQYF. The CDR3, as DNA: TGCGCCAGCACAGGAGGGCGCGGGGGGGCCGCAGATACGCAGTATTTT.

V gene TRBV7-9 combines with J gene TRBJ2-3; the D gene is possibly TRBD1 (5 bases). The CDR3 consists of 13 residues. V was clipped by 2 bases and J by 4 bases, with 7 bases between them. Germline V gene data show CDR1 as SEHNR and CDR2 as FQNEAQ (reference sequence). The CDR3 sequence is CASSLQGADTQYF. The CDR3 DNA follows: TGTGCCAGCAGCTTACAAGGGGCAGATACGCAGTATTTT.

This clone was seen once. The chain couples TRBV11-2 to TRBJ1-5; D uncertain. The V and J ends lost 1 base and 4 bases respectively, with 8 bases between them. The CDR3 totals 14 residues. Per the germline V gene, CDR1 is SGHAT and CDR2 is FQNNGV. In DNA form, the CDR3 reads TGTGCCAGCAGCTTAGGGGCAGGTAATCAGCCCCAGCATTTT. Protein: CASSLGAGNQPQHF.

This rearrangement joins TRBV6-1 to TRBJ2-7; D is undetermined. The CDR3 covers 13 residues. V was trimmed by 4 bases and J by 2 bases, leaving 9 bases between them. Looked up from germline, CDR1 is MNHNS and CDR2 is SASEGT. The DNA for the CDR3 is TGTGCCAGCAGTGGACAAGCAACCTACGAGCAGTACTTC. This encodes CASSGQATYEQYF.

This clone turned up a few times. The chain recombines TRBV5-1 with TRBJ1-4, with D maybe TRBD1 (5 bases). The germline V gene has CDR1 SGHRS and CDR2 YFSETQ. Trimming took off 0 bases at V and 0 bases at J, with 9 bases between the two ends. The CDR3 runs to 16 residues. The CDR3 region has the DNA TGCGCCAGCAGCTTGGAACAGGCCACAACTAATGAAAAACTGTTTTTT. Protein sequence: CASSLEQATTNEKLFF.

The CDR3 sequence is CASSSTGFSGNTIYF. The CDR3 DNA reads TGTGCCAGCAGCTCCACAGGGTTCTCTGGAAACACCATATATTTT. The rearrangement joins TRBV7-6 to TRBJ1-3, with D perhaps matching TRBD1 (6 bases). CDR3 length equals 15 residues. Trimming cost V 4 bases and J 0 bases, with 10 bases left between them. Germline V gene data show CDR1 as SGHVS and CDR2 as FNYEAQ.

This clone showed up just a few times. V usage is TRBV6-1 and J usage is TRBJ1-5; perhaps TRBD1 as D (5 bases). Trimming took 10 bases from V and 4 from J, leaving 17 bases between them. The CDR3 contains 14 residues. The V gene's germline CDR1 is MNHNS and CDR2 SASEGT. Written as DNA, the CDR3 is TGTGCCACCGCGGGGGGGGACGAGAATCAGCCCCAGCATTTT. This sequence encodes CATAGGDENQPQHF.

The gene calls are TRBV5-6 and TRBJ1-5, with D tentatively TRBD1 (6 bases). Trimming left V 0 bases short and J 3 bases short, with 10 bases between. The CDR3 sequence is 15 residues long. The germline V gene has CDR1 SGHDT and CDR2 YYEEEE. CDR3 in DNA: TGTGCCAGCAGCTTGGGGGCAGGGGACAATCAGCCCCAGCATTTT. This translates into CASSLGAGDNQPQHF.

The chain employs TRBV6-1 and TRBJ2-5; 7 bases map to TRBD2. The CDR3 has 14 residues. Germline CDR1 is MNHNS and CDR2 is SASEGT. V dropped 11 bases and J dropped 3; count of bases not matched to a gene: 12. This CDR3 reads CASAELSGEETQYF. The CDR3 nucleotides read TGTGCCTCGGCGGAATTGAGCGGGGAAGAGACCCAGTACTTC.

This clone is labeled medium-sized. The CDR3 DNA sequence: TGCGCCAGCAGCCAAGATTCGGCGGGGGGGCGCGAGCAGTACTTC. Translation gives CASSQDSAGGREQYF. V gene TRBV4-1 combines with J gene TRBJ2-7, with 9 bases that match TRBD2. This CDR3 is built from 15 residues. CDR1 MGHRA and CDR2 YSYEKL come from the germline V gene. Trimming cost V 0 bases and J 6 bases; bases outside gene matches: 6.

The J gene is TRBJ2-1, the V gene TRBV6-6, with D unclear. With 5 bases removed from V and 0 bases from J, the gap between germline ends came to 5 bases. CDR3 length equals 13 residues. Germline-derived CDR1 and CDR2 are MNHNY and SVGAGI (reference sequence). The CDR3 DNA is TGTGCCAGCAGTGAGAGCTCCTACAATGAGCAGTTCTTC. Amino acid sequence: CASSESSYNEQFF.

This chain joins TRBV2 and TRBJ1-4; unclear D gene. Between the trimmed V and J ends, which lost 8 bases and 6 bases, there was a span of 4 bases. The germline CDR1 and CDR2 sequences are SNHLY and FYNNEI. This CDR3 is 10 amino acids long. This CDR3 is CASEDEKLFF. In DNA, the CDR3 is TGTGCCAGCGAGGATGAAAAACTGTTTTTT.

This chain uses TRBV27 with TRBJ2-7, with no clear D. The CDR3 sequence is 16 residues long. V was trimmed by 0 bases and J by 3 bases, leaving 15 bases between them. Germline V gene sequence: CDR1 MNHEY, CDR2 SMNVEV (reference sequence). CDR3 amino acids: CASSLSSENPDYEQYF. DNA for the CDR3: TGTGCCAGCAGTTTATCATCTGAGAATCCTGACTACGAGCAGTACTTC.